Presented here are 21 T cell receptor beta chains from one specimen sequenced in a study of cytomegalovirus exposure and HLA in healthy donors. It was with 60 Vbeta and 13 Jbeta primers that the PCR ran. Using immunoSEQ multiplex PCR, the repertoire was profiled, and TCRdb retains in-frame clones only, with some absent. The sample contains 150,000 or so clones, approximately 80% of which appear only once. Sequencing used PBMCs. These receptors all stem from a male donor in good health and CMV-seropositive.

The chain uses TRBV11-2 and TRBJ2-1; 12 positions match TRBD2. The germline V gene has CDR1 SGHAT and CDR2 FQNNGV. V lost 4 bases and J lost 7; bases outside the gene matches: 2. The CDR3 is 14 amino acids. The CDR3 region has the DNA TGTGCCAGCAGCTCGACTAGCGGGAGTAATGAGCAGTTCTTC. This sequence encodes CASSSTSGSNEQFF.

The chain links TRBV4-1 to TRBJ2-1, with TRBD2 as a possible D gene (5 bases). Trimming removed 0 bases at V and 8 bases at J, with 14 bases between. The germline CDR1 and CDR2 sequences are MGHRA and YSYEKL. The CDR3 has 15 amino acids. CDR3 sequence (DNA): TGCGCCAGCAGCCAAGAGGTGGGAGTTCGGGATGAGCAGTTCTTC. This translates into CASSQEVGVRDEQFF.

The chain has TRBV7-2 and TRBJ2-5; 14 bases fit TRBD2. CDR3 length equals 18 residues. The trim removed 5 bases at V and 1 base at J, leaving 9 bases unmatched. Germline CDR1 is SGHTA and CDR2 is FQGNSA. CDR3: CASSPRRGTSGSQETQYF. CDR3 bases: TGTGCCAGCAGCCCGCGGAGGGGGACTAGCGGGAGCCAAGAGACCCAGTACTTC. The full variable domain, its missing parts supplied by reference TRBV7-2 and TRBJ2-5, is GAGVSQSPSNKVTEKGKDVELRCDPISGHTALYWYRQSLGQGLEFLIYFQGNSAPDKSGLPSDRFSAERTGGSVSTLTIQRTQQEDSAVYLCASSPRRGTSGSQETQYFGPGTRLLVL.

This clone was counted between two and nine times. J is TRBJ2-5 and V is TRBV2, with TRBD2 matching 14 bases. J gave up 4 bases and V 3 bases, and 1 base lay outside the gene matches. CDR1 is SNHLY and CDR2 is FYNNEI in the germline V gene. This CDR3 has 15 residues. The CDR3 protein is CASSETSGGGETQYF. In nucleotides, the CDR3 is TGTGCCAGCAGTGAGACTAGCGGGGGGGGAGAGACCCAGTACTTC.

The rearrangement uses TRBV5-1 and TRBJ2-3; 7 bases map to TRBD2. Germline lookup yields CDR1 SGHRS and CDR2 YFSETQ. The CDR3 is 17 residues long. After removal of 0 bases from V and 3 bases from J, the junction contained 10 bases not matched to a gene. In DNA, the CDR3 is TGCGCCAGCAGCTTGGGCCCCCAGCGCGGGAGTACAGATACGCAGTATTTT. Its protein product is CASSLGPQRGSTDTQYF.

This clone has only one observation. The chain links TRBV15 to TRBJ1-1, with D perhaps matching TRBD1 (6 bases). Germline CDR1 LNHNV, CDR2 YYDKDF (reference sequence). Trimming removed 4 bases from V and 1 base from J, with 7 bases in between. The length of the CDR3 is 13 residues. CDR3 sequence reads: CATSTDRNTEAFF. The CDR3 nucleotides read TGTGCCACCAGCACGGACAGGAACACTGAAGCTTTCTTT.

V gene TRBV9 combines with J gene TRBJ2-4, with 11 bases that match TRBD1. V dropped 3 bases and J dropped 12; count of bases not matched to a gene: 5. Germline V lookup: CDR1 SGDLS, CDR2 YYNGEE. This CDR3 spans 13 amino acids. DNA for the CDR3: TGTGCCAGCAGCGGGGGACAGGGGGACAGTCAGTACTTC. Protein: CASSGGQGDSQYF. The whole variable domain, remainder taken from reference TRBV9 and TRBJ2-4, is DSGVTQTPKHLITATGQRVTLRCSPRSGDLSVYWYQQSLDQGLQFLIQYYNGEERAKGNILERFSAQQFPDLHSELNLSSLELGDSALYFCASSGGQGDSQYFGAGTRLSVL.

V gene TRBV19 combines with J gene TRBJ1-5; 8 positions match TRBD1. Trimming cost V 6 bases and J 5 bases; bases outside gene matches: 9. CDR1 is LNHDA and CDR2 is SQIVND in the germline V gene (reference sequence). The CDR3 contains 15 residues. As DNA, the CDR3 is TGTGCCAGTAGGACTGATCAGGGGGCTTATCAGCCCCAGCATTTT. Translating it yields CASRTDQGAYQPQHF. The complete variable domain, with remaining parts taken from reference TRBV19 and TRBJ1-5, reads DGGITQSPKYLFRKEGQNVTLSCEQNLNHDAMYWYRQDPGQGLRLIYYSQIVNDFQKGDIAEGYSVSREKKESFPLTVTSAQKNPTAFYLCASRTDQGAYQPQHFGDGTRLSIL.

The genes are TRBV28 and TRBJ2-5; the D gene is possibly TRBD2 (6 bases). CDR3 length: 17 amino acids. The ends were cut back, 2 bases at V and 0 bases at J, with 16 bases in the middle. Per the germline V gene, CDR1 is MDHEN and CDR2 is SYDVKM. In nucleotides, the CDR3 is TGTGCCAGCAGTTTAAGTGGCGCCAGGGAGGACCAAGAGACCCAGTACTTC. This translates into CASSLSGAREDQETQYF. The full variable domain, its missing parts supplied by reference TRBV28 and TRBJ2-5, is DVKVTQSSRYLVKRTGEKVFLECVQDMDHENMFWYRQDPGLGLRLIYFSYDVKMKEKGDIPEGYSVSREKKERFSLILESASTNQTSMYLCASSLSGAREDQETQYFGPGTRLLVL.

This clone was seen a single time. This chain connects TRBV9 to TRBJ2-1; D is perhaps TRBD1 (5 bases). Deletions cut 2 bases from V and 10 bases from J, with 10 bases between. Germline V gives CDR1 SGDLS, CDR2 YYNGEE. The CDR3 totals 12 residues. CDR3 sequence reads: CASSVTGGEQFF. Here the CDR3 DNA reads TGTGCCAGCAGCGTTACAGGTGGGGAGCAGTTCTTC.

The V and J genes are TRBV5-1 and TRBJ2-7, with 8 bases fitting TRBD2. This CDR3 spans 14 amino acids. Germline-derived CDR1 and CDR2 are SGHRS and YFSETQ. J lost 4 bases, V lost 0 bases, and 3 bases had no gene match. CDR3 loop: CASSLVPGGYEQYF. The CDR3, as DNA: TGCGCCAGCAGCTTGGTTCCGGGAGGGTACGAGCAGTACTTC. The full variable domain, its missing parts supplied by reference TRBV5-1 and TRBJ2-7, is KAGVTQTPRYLIKTRGQQVTLSCSPISGHRSVSWYQQTPGQGLQFLFEYFSETQRNKGNFPGRFSGRQFSNSRSEMNVSTLELGDSALYLCASSLVPGGYEQYFGPGTRLTVT.

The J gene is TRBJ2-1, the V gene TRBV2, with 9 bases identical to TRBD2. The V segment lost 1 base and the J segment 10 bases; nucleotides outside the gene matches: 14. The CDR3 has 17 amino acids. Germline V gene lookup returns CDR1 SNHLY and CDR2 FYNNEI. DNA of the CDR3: TGTGCCAGCAGTGAAGAGGGTAGCGGGGGCCTTACGGGAGAGCAGTTCTTC. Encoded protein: CASSEEGSGGLTGEQFF.

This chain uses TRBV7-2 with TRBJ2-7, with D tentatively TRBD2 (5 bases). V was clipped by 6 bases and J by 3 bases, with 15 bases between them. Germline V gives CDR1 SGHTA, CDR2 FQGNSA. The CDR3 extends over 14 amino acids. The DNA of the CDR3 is TGTGCCAGCAGGCCGGGATTCCTTCGCTACGAGCAGTACTTC. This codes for CASRPGFLRYEQYF.

This CDR3 is CASSPSDRGNGEQFF. DNA for the CDR3: TGTGCCAGCAGTCCGTCGGACAGGGGTAACGGTGAGCAGTTCTTC. This chain uses TRBV25-1 with TRBJ2-1, with 9 bases lining up with TRBD1. CDR1 is MGHDK, CDR2 SYGVNS, per germline. V lost 5 bases and J lost 9; bases outside the gene matches: 11. The CDR3 has 15 amino acids.

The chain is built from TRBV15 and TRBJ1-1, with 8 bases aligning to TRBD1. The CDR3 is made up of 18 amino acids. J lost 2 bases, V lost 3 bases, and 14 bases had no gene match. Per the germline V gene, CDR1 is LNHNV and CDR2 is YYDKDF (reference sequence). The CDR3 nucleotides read TGTGCCACCAGCAGGGTACGCGGTACAGGGGGGTATAACACTGAAGCTTTCTTT. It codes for CATSRVRGTGGYNTEAFF.

As DNA, the CDR3 is TGTGCCAGCAGTTACTCGACTCAGCTTTACTACACCTTC. Translating gives CASSYSTQLYYTF. J is TRBJ1-2 and V is TRBV6-5; D gene ambiguous. Per the germline V gene, CDR1 is MNHEY and CDR2 is SVGAGI. This CDR3 is 13 amino acids long. Trimming stripped 0 bases from V and 10 bases from J, with 12 bases between.

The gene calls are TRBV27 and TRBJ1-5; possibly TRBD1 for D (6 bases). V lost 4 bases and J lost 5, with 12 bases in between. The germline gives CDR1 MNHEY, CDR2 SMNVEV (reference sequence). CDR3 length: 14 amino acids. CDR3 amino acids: CASSSGDTYQPQHF. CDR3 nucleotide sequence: TGTGCCAGCAGTTCCGGGGACACTTATCAGCCCCAGCATTTT.

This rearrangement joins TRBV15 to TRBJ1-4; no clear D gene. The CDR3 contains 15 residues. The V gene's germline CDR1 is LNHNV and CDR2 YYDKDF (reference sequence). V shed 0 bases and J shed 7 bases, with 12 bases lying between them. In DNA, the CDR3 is TGTGCCACCAGCAGAGATTGGAGAAGCGGTGAAAAACTGTTTTTT. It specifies CATSRDWRSGEKLFF.

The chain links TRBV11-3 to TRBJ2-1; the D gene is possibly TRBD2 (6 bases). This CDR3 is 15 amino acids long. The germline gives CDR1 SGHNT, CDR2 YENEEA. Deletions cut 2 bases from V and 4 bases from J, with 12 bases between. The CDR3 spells CASSLRISGYNEQFF. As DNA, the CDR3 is TGTGCCAGCAGCTTACGGATTAGCGGTTACAATGAGCAGTTCTTC.

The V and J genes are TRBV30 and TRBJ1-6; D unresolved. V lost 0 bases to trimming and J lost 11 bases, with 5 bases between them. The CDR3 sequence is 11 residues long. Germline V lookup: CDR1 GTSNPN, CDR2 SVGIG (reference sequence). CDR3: CAWSVEAPLHF. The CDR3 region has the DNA TGTGCCTGGAGTGTAGAGGCACCCCTCCACTTT.

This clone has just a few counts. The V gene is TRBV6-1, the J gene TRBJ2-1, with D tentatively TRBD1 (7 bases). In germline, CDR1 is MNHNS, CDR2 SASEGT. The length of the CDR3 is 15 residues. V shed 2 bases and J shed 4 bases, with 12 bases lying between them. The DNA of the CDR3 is TGTGCCAGCAGTGAATTCCAGGGGGGTTACAATGAGCAGTTCTTC. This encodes CASSEFQGGYNEQFF.